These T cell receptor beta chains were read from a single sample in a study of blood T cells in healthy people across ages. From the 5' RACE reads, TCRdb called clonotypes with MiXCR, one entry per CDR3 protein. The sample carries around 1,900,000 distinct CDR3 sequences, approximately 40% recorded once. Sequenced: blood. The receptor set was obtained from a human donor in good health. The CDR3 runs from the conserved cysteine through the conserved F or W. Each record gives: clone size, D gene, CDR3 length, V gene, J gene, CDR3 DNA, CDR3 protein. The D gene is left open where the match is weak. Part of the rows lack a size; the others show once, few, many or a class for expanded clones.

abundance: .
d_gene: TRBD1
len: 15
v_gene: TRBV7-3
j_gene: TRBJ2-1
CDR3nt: TGTGCCAGCAGCTCCCAGGGGGACAGATACAATGAGCAGTTCTTC
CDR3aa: CASSSQGDRYNEQFF

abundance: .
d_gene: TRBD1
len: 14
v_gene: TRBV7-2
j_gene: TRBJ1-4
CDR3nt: TGTGCCAGCAGCCCCGGGGACAGTTCTGAAAAACTGTTTTTT
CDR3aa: CASSPGDSSEKLFF

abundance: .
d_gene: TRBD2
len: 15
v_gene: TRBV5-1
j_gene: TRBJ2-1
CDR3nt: TGCGCCAGCAGCGGTGGACTAGCGGGGGGTGGTGAGCAGTTCTTC
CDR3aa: CASSGGLAGGGEQFF

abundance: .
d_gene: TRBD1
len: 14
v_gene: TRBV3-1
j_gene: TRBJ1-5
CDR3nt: TGTGCCAGCAGCCAAGGGGTGGGACAGGGCGGAGTGCATTTT
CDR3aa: CASSQGVGQGGVHF

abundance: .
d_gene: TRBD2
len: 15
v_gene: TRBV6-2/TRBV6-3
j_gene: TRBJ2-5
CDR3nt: TGTGCCAGCACCCTCCGGGGATTAGCGGGGGAGACCCAGTACTTC
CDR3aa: CASTLRGLAGETQYF

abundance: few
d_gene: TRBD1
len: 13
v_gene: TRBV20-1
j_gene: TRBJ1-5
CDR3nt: TGCAGTGCTCAGGGACAGGGCAATCAGCCCCAGCATTTT
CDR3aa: CSAQGQGNQPQHF

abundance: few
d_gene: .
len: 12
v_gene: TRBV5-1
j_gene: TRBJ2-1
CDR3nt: TGCGCCAGCGGGGGCACTTCCGGTGAGCAGTTCTTC
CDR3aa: CASGGTSGEQFF

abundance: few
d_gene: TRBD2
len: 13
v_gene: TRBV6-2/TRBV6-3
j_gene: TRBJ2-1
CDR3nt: TGTGCCAGCAGGCGGGGGACGTGGAATGAGCAGTTCTTC
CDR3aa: CASRRGTWNEQFF

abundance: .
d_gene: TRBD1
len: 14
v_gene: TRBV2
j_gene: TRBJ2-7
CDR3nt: TGTGCCAGCAGTATGGGGACAGGAGCCTACGAGCAGTACTTC
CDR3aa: CASSMGTGAYEQYF

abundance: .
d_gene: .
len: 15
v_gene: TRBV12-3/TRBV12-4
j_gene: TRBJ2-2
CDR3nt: TGTGCCAGCACCAAAAGGAGTCAAGACACCGGGGAGCTGTTTTTT
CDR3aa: CASTKRSQDTGELFF

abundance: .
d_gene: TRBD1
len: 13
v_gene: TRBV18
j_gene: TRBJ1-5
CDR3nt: TGTGCCAGCTTAATGACAGGGAGTGGAGCCCAGCATTTT
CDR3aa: CASLMTGSGAQHF

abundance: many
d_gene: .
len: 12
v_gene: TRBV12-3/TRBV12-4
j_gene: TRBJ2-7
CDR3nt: TGTGCCAGCTCTACGACGTATTACGAGCAGTACTTC
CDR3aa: CASSTTYYEQYF

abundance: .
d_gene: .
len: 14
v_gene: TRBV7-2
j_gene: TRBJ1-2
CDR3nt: TGTGCCAGCAGCCCAGAAGGCGGGATCTATGGCTACACCTTC
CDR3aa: CASSPEGGIYGYTF

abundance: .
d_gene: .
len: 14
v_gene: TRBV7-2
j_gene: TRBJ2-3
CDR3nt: TGTGCCAGCAGCTTAGAGCAGCTTAAGGCTACGCAGTATTTT
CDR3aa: CASSLEQLKATQYF

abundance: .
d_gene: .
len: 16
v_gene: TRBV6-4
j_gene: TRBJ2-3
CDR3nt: TGTGCCAGCAGTGACCTCCGGGACCCCGGTTCGGGGACGCAGTATTTT
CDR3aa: CASSDLRDPGSGTQYF

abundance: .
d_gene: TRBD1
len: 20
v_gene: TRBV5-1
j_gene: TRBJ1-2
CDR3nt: TGCGCCAGCGGTCCACTGGGTCTCGGGACAGGACCTCACTTTAACTATGGCTACACCTTC
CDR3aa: CASGPLGLGTGPHFNYGYTF

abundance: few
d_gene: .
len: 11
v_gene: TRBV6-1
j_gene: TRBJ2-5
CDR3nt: TGTGCCAGCGGGCTTTCGCGAGAGCAGTACTTC
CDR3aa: CASGLSREQYF

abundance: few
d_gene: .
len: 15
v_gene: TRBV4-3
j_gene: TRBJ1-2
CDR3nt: TGCGCCAGCAGCCAAGGTGACCTACTCGGCTATGGCTACACCTTC
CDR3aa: CASSQGDLLGYGYTF

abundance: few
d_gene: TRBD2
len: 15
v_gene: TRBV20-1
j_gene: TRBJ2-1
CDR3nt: TGCAGTTTTTTGACTAGCGGGGACTCCTACAATGAGCAGTTCTTC
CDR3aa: CSFLTSGDSYNEQFF